The next 21 T cell receptor beta chains were all read from a single sample in a study of vaccination effects on CD4 cells after COVID-19. Here immunoSEQ multiplex PCR was the method, and the copy in TCRdb shows in-frame clones only, minus some. The data hold 20,000 to 25,000 clones, with roughly four fifths observed a single time. Antigen-specific CD4+ T cell clonotypes were called by their expansion after viral peptide-pool culture in ViraFEST. Researchers isolated CD4+ T cells once approximately eleven days of culture had elapsed. BNT162b2 vaccine or mRNA-1273 vaccine was given to participants in two doses. These TCRs are of unknown antigen specificity. The sample in question was CD4+ T cells from PBMCs cultured with SARS-CoV-2 spike peptides, obtained after COVID-19 vaccination. The receptors shown here come from a human donor who received a COVID-19 vaccine. Some clones in this sample may be carry-over from other donors' samples.

The gene calls are TRBV30 and TRBJ1-3, with TRBD1 identical over 10 bases. From germline, CDR1 is GTSNPN and CDR2 SVGIG (reference sequence). V dropped 4 bases and J dropped 8; count of bases not matched to a gene: 5. This CDR3 comprises 13 residues. CDR3 nucleotides: TGTGCCTGGAAAGACAGGGGGCCGGACACCATATATTTT. Translation: CAWKDRGPDTIYF.

This rearrangement joins TRBV24-1 to TRBJ1-2; D not certain. The germline V and J ends were trimmed by 3 bases and 0 bases, with 7 bases remaining between them. The CDR3 is 14 residues long. Germline V CDR1 and CDR2: KGHDR, SFDVKD. CDR3: CATSDKRANYGYTF. The CDR3 DNA follows: TGTGCCACCAGTGATAAGAGGGCTAACTATGGCTACACCTTC.

This sequence joins TRBV18 and TRBJ1-2; TRBD1 is a possible D gene (6 bases). The CDR3 runs to 14 residues. Trimming took off 2 bases at V and 0 bases at J, with 7 bases between the two ends. CDR1 is KGHSH and CDR2 is LQKENI in the germline V gene. The CDR3 reads CASSPRTANYGYTF. The DNA for the CDR3 is TGTGCCAGCTCACCAAGGACAGCTAACTATGGCTACACCTTC.

This clone appeared once. The J gene is TRBJ2-5, the V gene TRBV28; 9 bases match TRBD2. Germline CDR1 and CDR2: MDHEN and SYDVKM. V dropped 5 bases and J dropped 4; count of bases not matched to a gene: 5. The CDR3 runs 14 residues. CDR3 nucleotides: TGTGCCAGCAGTCCCCAACTAGCGGGAGAGACCCAGTACTTC. This codes for CASSPQLAGETQYF.

The chain carries TRBV30 and TRBJ1-4, with D possibly TRBD1 on 6 matching bases. The CDR3 loop spans 15 amino acids. V lost 4 bases and J 4 bases, leaving 16 bases between the germline ends. Germline CDR1 is GTSNPN and CDR2 is SVGIG (reference sequence). The CDR3 DNA follows: TGTGCCTGGACCCGGGAGGGAGGGGGTAATGAAAAACTGTTTTTT. Translating gives CAWTREGGGNEKLFF.

The rearrangement links TRBV5-4 to TRBJ1-6; D gene ambiguous. This CDR3 contains 13 residues. Germline CDR1 reads SGHNT; CDR2 reads YYREEE (reference sequence). Trimming cost V 0 bases and J 11 bases, with 9 bases left between them. The chain's CDR3 is CASSLVGPAPLHF. DNA for the CDR3: TGTGCCAGCAGCTTGGTAGGGCCCGCACCCCTCCACTTT.

This chain links TRBV6-1 with TRBJ2-7; D not resolved. This CDR3 is built from 11 residues. Looked up from germline, CDR1 is MNHNS and CDR2 is SASEGT. The germline V and J ends were trimmed by 1 base and 6 bases, with 4 bases remaining between them. CDR3 nucleotides: TGTGCCAGCAGTGAAGGGTTCGAGCAGTACGTC. As protein: CASSEGFEQYV.

This chain joins TRBV24-1 and TRBJ1-5; 9 nucleotides agree with TRBD1. Germline V CDR1 and CDR2: KGHDR, SFDVKD. Losses at the gene ends were 6 bases for V and 3 bases for J; bases not matched to a gene: 5. This CDR3 has 15 amino acids. The CDR3 here is CATSSGQGFNQPQHF. DNA of the CDR3: TGTGCCACCAGTTCGGGACAGGGATTCAATCAGCCCCAGCATTTT.

The V call is TRBV12-3 or TRBV12-4, the J call TRBJ2-4, with 9 positions matching TRBD1. Losses at the gene ends were 9 bases for V and 9 bases for J; bases not matched to a gene: 3. The CDR3 length is 11 residues. The CDR3 region is CASLTGGIQYF. The DNA of the CDR3 is TGTGCCAGTTTGACAGGGGGCATTCAGTACTTC.

The genes are TRBV7-2 and TRBJ1-6, with D maybe TRBD1 (6 bases). V lost 4 bases to trimming and J lost 7 bases, with 11 bases between them. The CDR3 runs to 14 residues. Germline V gives CDR1 SGHTA, CDR2 FQGNSA. DNA of the CDR3: TGTGCCAGCAGCTCCGGGACATCCAATTCACCCCTCCACTTT. Encoded protein: CASSSGTSNSPLHF.

V usage is TRBV19 and J usage is TRBJ1-5; D not certain. Looked up from germline, CDR1 is LNHDA and CDR2 is SQIVND (reference sequence). Trimming pared 2 bases from V and 3 bases from J, leaving 5 bases between. This CDR3 comprises 13 residues. CDR3 in DNA: TGTGCCAGTAGTATACAGACCAATCAGCCCCAGCATTTT. This sequence encodes CASSIQTNQPQHF. The full variable domain, completed using reference TRBV19 and TRBJ1-5, is DGGITQSPKYLFRKEGQNVTLSCEQNLNHDAMYWYRQDPGQGLRLIYYSQIVNDFQKGDIAEGYSVSREKKESFPLTVTSAQKNPTAFYLCASSIQTNQPQHFGDGTRLSIL.

CDR3 in amino acids: CASSLRASPDTQYF. The CDR3 DNA reads as TGTGCCAGCAGCTTAAGGGCATCGCCAGATACGCAGTATTTT. The rearrangement joins TRBV7-3 to TRBJ2-3, with no clear D. The CDR3 totals 14 residues. Germline CDR1 is SGHTA and CDR2 is FQGTGA. The germline V and J ends were trimmed by 1 base and 4 bases, with 9 bases remaining between them. The entire variable domain, with the rest obtained from reference TRBV7-3 and TRBJ2-3, is as follows: GAGVSQTPSNKVTEKGKYVELRCDPISGHTALYWYRQSLGQGPEFLIYFQGTGAADDSGLPNDRFFAVRPEGSVSTLKIQRTERGDSAVYLCASSLRASPDTQYFGPGTRLTVL.

With regard to this clone: Germline is not matched at one junction end, which may reflect a read error. The chain carries TRBV12-3 or TRBV12-4 and TRBJ1-1, with a tentative D call TRBD1 (5 bases). CDR3 length equals 12 residues. CDR3 amino acids: CASSFNNPGRDF. Written as DNA, the CDR3 is TGTGCCAGCAGTTTTAATAATCCGGGGCGGGACTTT.

The chain carries TRBV7-7 and TRBJ2-3; 10 bases are a match to TRBD1. The CDR3 is 16 residues long. J was trimmed by 6 bases and V by 5 bases; bases with no gene match: 11. Per the germline V gene, CDR1 is SSHAT and CDR2 is FNYEAQ (reference sequence). CDR3: CASSPRMTGGLDTQYF. CDR3 DNA: TGTGCCAGCAGCCCCCGGATGACAGGGGGCCTGGATACGCAGTATTTT.

J is TRBJ1-1 and V is TRBV5-1, with a tentative D call TRBD1 (5 bases). The CDR3 consists of 15 residues. Per the germline V gene, CDR1 is SGHRS and CDR2 is YFSETQ. V dropped 2 bases and J dropped 1 base, with 12 bases sitting between them. The DNA for the CDR3 is TGCGCCAGCAGCTTAAACCGGGGCCCGAACACTGAAGCTTTCTTT. It yields the protein CASSLNRGPNTEAFF.

The V call is TRBV4-1, the J call TRBJ2-2, with D possibly being TRBD2 (7 bases). CDR1 is MGHRA, CDR2 YSYEKL, per germline. V lost 1 base, J lost 7 bases, and 28 bases lay in between. The CDR3 has 20 amino acids. The CDR3 region has the DNA TGCGCCAGCAGCCAAGGATTAGGAGGAAAAGGGGGGGCCGCTTTCGGGGAGCTGTTTTTT. Translation: CASSQGLGGKGGAAFGELFF.

This sequence joins TRBV6-1 and TRBJ1-1; TRBD1 might be the D (5 bases). The CDR3 runs to 14 residues. CDR1 and CDR2 (germline): MNHNS, SASEGT. Trimming removed 3 bases from V and 5 bases from J, with 13 bases in between. The CDR3 sequence: CASSDEGMGTEAFF. The DNA of the CDR3 is TGTGCCAGCAGTGATGAGGGGATGGGGACTGAAGCTTTCTTT.

The chain links TRBV4-1 to TRBJ2-5; D call uncertain. This CDR3 region has 15 residues. CDR1 is MGHRA, CDR2 YSYEKL, per germline. The germline V and J ends were trimmed by 1 base and 1 base, with 10 bases remaining between them. CDR3 sequence: CASSQGGGSQETQYF. The DNA of the CDR3 is TGCGCCAGCAGCCAAGGAGGTGGTAGCCAAGAGACCCAGTACTTC.

The J gene is TRBJ1-2, the V gene TRBV5-6; 7 bases are shared with TRBD1. J gave up 6 bases and V 3 bases, and 5 bases lay outside the gene matches. Germline V lookup: CDR1 SGHDT, CDR2 YYEEEE. The CDR3 is 13 amino acids. CDR3 region: CASSSVGQNGYTF. In DNA, the CDR3 is TGTGCCAGCAGCTCCGTGGGACAGAATGGCTACACCTTC. The full variable domain, its missing parts supplied by reference TRBV5-6 and TRBJ1-2, is DAGVTQSPTHLIKTRGQQVTLRCSPKSGHDTVSWYQQALGQGPQFIFQYYEEEERQRGNFPDRFSGHQFPNYSSELNVNALLLGDSALYLCASSSVGQNGYTFGSGTRLTVV.

This sequence joins TRBV2 and TRBJ1-4; D is uncertain. Trimming took 3 bases from V and 5 from J, leaving 10 bases between them. The V gene's germline CDR1 is SNHLY and CDR2 FYNNEI. This CDR3 is 14 amino acids long. CDR3 bases: TGTGCCAGCAGTGACAGAATACTGAATGAAAAACTGTTTTTT. Its translation: CASSDRILNEKLFF.

The V call is TRBV7-3, the J call TRBJ2-3; a possible D gene is TRBD2 (6 bases). The CDR3 length is 17 residues. V lost 5 bases and J 0 bases, leaving 18 bases between the germline ends. Germline V lookup: CDR1 SGHTA, CDR2 FQGTGA. CDR3 residues: CASSPTGGERSTDTQYF. The DNA of the CDR3 is TGTGCCAGCAGCCCCACCGGAGGGGAAAGAAGCACAGATACGCAGTATTTT.